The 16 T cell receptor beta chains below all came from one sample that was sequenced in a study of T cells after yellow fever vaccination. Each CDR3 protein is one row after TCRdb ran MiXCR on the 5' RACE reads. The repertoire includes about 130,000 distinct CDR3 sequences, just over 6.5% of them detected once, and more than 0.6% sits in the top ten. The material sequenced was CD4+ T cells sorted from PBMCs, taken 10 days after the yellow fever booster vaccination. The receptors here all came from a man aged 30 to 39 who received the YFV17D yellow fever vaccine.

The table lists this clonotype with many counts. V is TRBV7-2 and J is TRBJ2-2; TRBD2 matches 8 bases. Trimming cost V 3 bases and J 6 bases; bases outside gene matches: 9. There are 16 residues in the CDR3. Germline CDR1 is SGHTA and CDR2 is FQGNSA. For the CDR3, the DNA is TGTGCCAGCAGCTTTACTAGCGGCTCGAGGGCCGGGGAGCTGTTTTTT. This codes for CASSFTSGSRAGELFF.

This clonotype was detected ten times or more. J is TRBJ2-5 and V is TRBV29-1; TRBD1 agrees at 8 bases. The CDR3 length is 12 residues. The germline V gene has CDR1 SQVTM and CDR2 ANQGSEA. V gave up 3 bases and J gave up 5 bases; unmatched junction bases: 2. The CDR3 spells CSVEDRDETQYF. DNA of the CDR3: TGCAGCGTTGAGGACAGGGATGAGACCCAGTACTTC.

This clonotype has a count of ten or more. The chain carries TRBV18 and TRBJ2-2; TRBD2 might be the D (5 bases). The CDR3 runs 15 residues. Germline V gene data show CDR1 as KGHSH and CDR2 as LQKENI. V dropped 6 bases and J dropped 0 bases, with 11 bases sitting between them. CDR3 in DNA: TGTGCCAGCTCCCTTCGGAGGACGAACACCGGGGAGCTGTTTTTT. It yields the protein CASSLRRTNTGELFF.

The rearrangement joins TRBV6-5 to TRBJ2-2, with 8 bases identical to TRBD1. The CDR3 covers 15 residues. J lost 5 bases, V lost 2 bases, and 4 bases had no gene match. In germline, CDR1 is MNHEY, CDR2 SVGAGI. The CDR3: CASSYRTGWTGELFF. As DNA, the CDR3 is TGTGCCAGCAGTTACAGGACAGGGTGGACCGGGGAGCTGTTTTTT.

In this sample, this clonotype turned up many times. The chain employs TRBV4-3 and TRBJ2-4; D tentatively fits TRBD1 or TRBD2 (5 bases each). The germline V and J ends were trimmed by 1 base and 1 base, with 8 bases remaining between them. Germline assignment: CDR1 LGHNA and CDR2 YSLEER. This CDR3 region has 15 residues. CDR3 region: CASSQVEGAKNIQYF. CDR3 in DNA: TGCGCCAGCAGCCAAGTAGAGGGGGCCAAAAACATTCAGTACTTC.

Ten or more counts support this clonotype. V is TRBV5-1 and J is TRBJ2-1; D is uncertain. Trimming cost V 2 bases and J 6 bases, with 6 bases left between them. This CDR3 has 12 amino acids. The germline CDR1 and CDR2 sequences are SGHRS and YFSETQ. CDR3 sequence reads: CASSFSRNEQFF. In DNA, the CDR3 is TGCGCCAGCAGCTTTTCCCGCAATGAGCAGTTCTTC.

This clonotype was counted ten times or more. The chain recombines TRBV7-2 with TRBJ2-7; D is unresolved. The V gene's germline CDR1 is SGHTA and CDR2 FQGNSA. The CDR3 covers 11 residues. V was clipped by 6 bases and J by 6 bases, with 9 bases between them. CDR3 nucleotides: TGTGCCAGCAGTCAAGCTAGCGAGCAGTACTTC. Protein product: CASSQASEQYF.

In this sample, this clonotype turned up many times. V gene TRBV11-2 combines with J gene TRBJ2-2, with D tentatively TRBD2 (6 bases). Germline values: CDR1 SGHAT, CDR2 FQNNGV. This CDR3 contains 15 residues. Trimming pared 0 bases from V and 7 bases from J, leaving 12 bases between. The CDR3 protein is CASSLDSGLYGELFF. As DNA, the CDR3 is TGTGCCAGCAGCTTAGATAGCGGACTTTACGGGGAGCTGTTTTTT.

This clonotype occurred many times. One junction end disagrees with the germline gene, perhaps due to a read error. The CDR3: CATRTGGSYEEYF. The CDR3 DNA follows: TGTGCCACCCGGACAGGGGGATCCTACGAGGAGTACTTC. The chain joins TRBV27 to TRBJ2-7; 10 bases are a match to TRBD1. The CDR3 has 13 residues. Germline V gene lookup returns CDR1 MNHEY and CDR2 SMNVEV (reference sequence).

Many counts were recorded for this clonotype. This CDR3 reads CAWSGGANEQFF. Here the CDR3 DNA reads TGTGCCTGGAGTGGAGGGGCCAATGAGCAGTTCTTC. The gene calls are TRBV30 and TRBJ2-1; D possibly matches TRBD1 or TRBD2 (5 bases each). Trimming took off 1 base at V and 6 bases at J, with 7 bases between the two ends. This CDR3 is 12 amino acids long. The germline V gene encodes CDR1 GTSNPN and CDR2 SVGIG (reference sequence).

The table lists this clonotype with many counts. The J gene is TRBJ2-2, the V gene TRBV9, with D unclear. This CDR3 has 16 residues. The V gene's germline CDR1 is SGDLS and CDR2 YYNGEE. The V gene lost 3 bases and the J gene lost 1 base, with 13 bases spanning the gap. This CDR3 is CASSARAPLNTGELFF. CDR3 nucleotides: TGTGCCAGCAGCGCCCGGGCCCCTTTGAACACCGGGGAGCTGTTTTTT.

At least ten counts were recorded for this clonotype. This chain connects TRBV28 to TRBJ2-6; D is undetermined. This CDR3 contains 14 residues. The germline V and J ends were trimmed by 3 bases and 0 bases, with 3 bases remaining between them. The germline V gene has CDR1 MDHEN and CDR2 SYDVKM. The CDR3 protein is CASSFFSGANVLTF. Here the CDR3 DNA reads TGTGCCAGCAGTTTTTTCTCTGGGGCCAACGTCCTGACTTTC.

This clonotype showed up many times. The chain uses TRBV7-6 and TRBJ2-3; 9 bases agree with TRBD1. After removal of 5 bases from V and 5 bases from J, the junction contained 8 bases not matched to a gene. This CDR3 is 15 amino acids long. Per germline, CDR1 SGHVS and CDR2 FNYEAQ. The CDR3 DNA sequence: TGTGCCAGCAGCCTCGGGACAGGGACGCAAGATACGCAGTATTTT. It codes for CASSLGTGTQDTQYF.

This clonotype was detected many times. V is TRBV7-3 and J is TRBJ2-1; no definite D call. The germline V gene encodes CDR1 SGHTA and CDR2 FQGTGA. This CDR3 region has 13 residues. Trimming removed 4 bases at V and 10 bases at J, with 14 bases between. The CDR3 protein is CASSSPGLVEQFF. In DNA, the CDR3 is TGTGCCAGCAGCTCCCCGGGTCTAGTGGAGCAGTTCTTC.

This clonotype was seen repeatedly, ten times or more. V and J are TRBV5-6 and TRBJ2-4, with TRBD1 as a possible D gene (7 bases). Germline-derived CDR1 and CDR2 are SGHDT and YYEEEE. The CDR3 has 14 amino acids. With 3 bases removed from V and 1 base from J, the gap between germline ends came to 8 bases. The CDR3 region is CASSSGGAKNIQYF. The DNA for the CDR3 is TGTGCCAGCAGCTCAGGGGGGGCCAAAAACATTCAGTACTTC.

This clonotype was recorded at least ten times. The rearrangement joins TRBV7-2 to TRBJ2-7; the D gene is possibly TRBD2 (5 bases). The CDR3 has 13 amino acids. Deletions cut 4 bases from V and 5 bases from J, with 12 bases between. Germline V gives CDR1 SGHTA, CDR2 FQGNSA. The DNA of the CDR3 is TGTGCCAGCAGCTGGTTCGACGGGAACGAGCAGTACTTC. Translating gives CASSWFDGNEQYF.